This T cell receptor beta chain was captured in a study of T cells in Graves' hyperthyroidism and ophthalmopathy. Study-level background: At initial diagnosis, before any treatment had begun, peripheral blood was obtained.

Trimming removed 2 bases from V and 0 bases from J, with 6 bases in between. The CDR3 consists of 14 residues. Per the germline V gene, CDR1 is SNHLY and CDR2 is FYNNEI. An absence of ophthalmopathy progression within 18 months meant stable Graves' hyperthyroidism. This clonotype was detected ten times or more. Researchers amplified the TCR beta CDR3 regions from RNA transcripts. HTBI primers were the set used in a first-round RT-PCR of the TCR CDR3. Each CDR3 protein gets one entry after TCRdb re-called the multiplex PCR reads with MiXCR. The profile shows about 590,000 distinct CDR3 sequences, around 16% of them singletons.

This receptor was taken from a woman aged 30 to 39 with Graves' hyperthyroidism. This sequence joins TRBV2 and TRBJ2-3; D remains unclear. Sequencing used blood. CDR3 protein: CASSEPSSTDTQYF. CDR3 nucleotides: TGTGCCAGCAGTGAACCATCTAGCACAGATACGCAGTATTTT.